This is a list of T cell receptor beta chains from one sample in a study of T-cell memory formation after mild COVID-19. TCRdb recomputed calls from the 5' RACE reads with MiXCR, one row per CDR3 protein. The sample holds fewer than 350,000 distinct CDR3 sequences, approximately 15% seen once. The sequencing sample was made of PBMCs or a T cell subset sorted from them (not recorded which). The receptors come from a man younger than 35 who had mild COVID-19 (a few samples of this study predate the infection). Cell type and time point are not known. Both conserved end residues are part of each CDR3. D genes are given only for firm matches. Expanded clones get a size class; other rows say once, few or many, or leave the size out.

D gene	V gene	J gene	clone size	CDR3 protein	CDR3 DNA
TRBD2	TRBV24-1	TRBJ2-2	few	CATSDSSGGLTGELFF	TGTGCCACCAGTGACTCCAGCGGGGGGCTCACCGGGGAGCTGTTTTTT
.	TRBV6-5	TRBJ2-5	few	CASGWAGAPETQYF	TGTGCCAGCGGTTGGGCGGGGGCCCCCGAGACCCAGTACTTC
.	TRBV5-1	TRBJ2-1	few	CASSLAIGTQPYNEQFF	TGCGCCAGCAGCTTGGCCATAGGGACTCAACCCTACAATGAGCAGTTCTTC
.	TRBV12-3/TRBV12-4	TRBJ1-2	many	CASSSGSGYTF	TGTGCCAGCAGTTCAGGGAGTGGCTACACCTTC
.	TRBV20-1	TRBJ1-6	many	CSARASSYNSPLHF	TGCAGTGCTAGAGCCAGCTCCTATAATTCACCCCTCCACTTT
.	TRBV13	TRBJ2-2	few	CASSFSARRHTGELFF	TGTGCCAGCAGCTTCTCGGCGCGCAGGCACACCGGGGAGCTGTTTTTT
TRBD2	TRBV5-1	TRBJ2-3	many	CASSQLRAGGSDTQYF	TGCGCCAGCAGCCAGCTGCGGGCGGGGGGTTCAGATACGCAGTATTTT
.	TRBV4-3	TRBJ2-3	.	CASSQGEEAAGQYF	TGCGCCAGCAGCCAAGGGGAGGAGGCAGCGGGGCAGTATTTT
.	TRBV28	TRBJ2-1	.	CASSIDTAHEQFF	TGTGCCAGCAGTATTGACACCGCCCATGAGCAGTTCTTC
TRBD2	TRBV7-2	TRBJ2-7	many	CASSLASGVTGEQYF	TGTGCCAGCAGCTTAGCTAGCGGGGTGACGGGGGAGCAGTACTTC
.	TRBV6-1	TRBJ1-2	few	CASSETKGGANYGYTF	TGTGCCAGCAGTGAAACAAAGGGGGGAGCTAACTATGGCTACACCTTC
.	TRBV6-6	TRBJ2-3	.	CASTFSRASTDTQYF	TGTGCCAGCACCTTTTCTCGGGCAAGCACAGATACGCAGTATTTT
TRBD2	TRBV7-2	TRBJ2-3	many	CASSNGGAVLTDTQYF	TGTGCCAGCAGCAACGGGGGGGCTGTCCTCACAGATACGCAGTATTTT
.	TRBV4-3	TRBJ1-3	.	CASNSALSSGNTIYF	TGCGCCAGCAACTCGGCCCTGAGCTCTGGAAACACCATATATTTT
.	TRBV7-8	TRBJ2-7	.	CASARKGSSSYEQYF	TGTGCCAGCGCCAGAAAAGGGTCTAGCTCCTACGAGCAGTACTTC
.	TRBV3-1	TRBJ2-1	few	CASSHSVGFEQFF	TGTGCCAGCAGCCATTCCGTGGGGTTTGAGCAGTTCTTC
.	TRBV10-3	TRBJ2-2	.	CAISLGTTNTGELFF	TGTGCCATCAGTCTGGGGACAACGAACACCGGGGAGCTGTTTTTT
TRBD2	TRBV2	TRBJ2-1	.	CASSRLAGVFNEQFF	TGTGCCAGCAGTCGTCTAGCGGGGGTCTTCAATGAGCAGTTCTTC
.	TRBV7-8	TRBJ2-7	.	CASSGGRDSSYEQYF	TGTGCCAGCAGCGGCGGCAGGGATAGCTCCTACGAGCAGTACTTC
.	TRBV7-2	TRBJ1-3	.	CASSLDGRWRNTIYF	TGTGCCAGCAGCTTAGACGGCAGGTGGAGAAACACCATATATTTT
TRBD2	TRBV30	TRBJ2-5	.	CAWSSGLAGQETQYF	TGTGCCTGGAGTTCTGGCCTAGCGGGGCAAGAGACCCAGTACTTC
TRBD2	TRBV25-1	TRBJ2-3	.	CASSESSGGWDTQYF	TGTGCCAGCAGTGAAAGTAGCGGGGGTTGGGATACGCAGTATTTT
.	TRBV9	TRBJ2-7	many	CASSVGGGPTYEQYF	TGTGCCAGCAGCGTAGGAGGGGGACCGACCTACGAGCAGTACTTC
.	TRBV4-2	TRBJ2-3	few	CASSRIANAWDTQYF	TGTGCCAGCAGCCGAATCGCCAATGCCTGGGATACGCAGTATTTT
.	TRBV25-1	TRBJ1-2	many	CASSEGNYGYTF	TGTGCCAGCAGTGAGGGTAACTATGGCTACACCTTC
TRBD2	TRBV7-3	TRBJ2-1	few	CASSRGGRGYNEQFF	TGTGCCAGCAGCCGCGGAGGGAGGGGCTACAATGAGCAGTTCTTC
.	TRBV29-1	TRBJ1-2	.	CSVERILDGYTF	TGCAGCGTTGAGAGGATTTTAGATGGCTACACCTTC
TRBD2	TRBV12-3/TRBV12-4	TRBJ2-1	few	CASSFIAGGPYNEQFF	TGTGCCAGCAGTTTCATAGCGGGGGGGCCATACAATGAGCAGTTCTTC
.	TRBV4-1	TRBJ1-3	few	CASSLIGTPGNTIYF	TGCGCCAGCAGCCTAATAGGGACACCTGGAAACACCATATATTTT
.	TRBV6-6	TRBJ1-2	few	CASSSRTMAHGYTF	TGTGCCAGCAGTTCGCGGACGATGGCCCATGGCTACACCTTC
.	TRBV6-5	TRBJ2-5	.	CASSWGKAETQYF	TGTGCCAGCAGTTGGGGGAAGGCAGAGACCCAGTACTTC
.	TRBV6-6	TRBJ1-1	.	CASSYLQTEAFF	TGTGCCAGCAGTTACCTCCAAACTGAAGCTTTCTTT
.	TRBV2	TRBJ1-1	.	CASSDGGVYTEAFF	TGTGCCAGCAGTGACGGGGGTGTGTACACTGAAGCTTTCTTT
TRBD1	TRBV10-3	TRBJ2-2	few	CAISGTGRTGELFF	TGTGCCATCAGTGGGACAGGACGCACCGGGGAGCTGTTTTTT
.	TRBV4-1	TRBJ2-7	.	CASSLLGGSSYEQYF	TGCGCCAGCAGCCTGTTAGGGGGATCTTCCTACGAGCAGTACTTC
.	TRBV7-8	TRBJ1-1	.	CASSLGASTANTEAFF	TGTGCCAGCAGCTTAGGGGCGTCGACAGCGAACACTGAAGCTTTCTTT
.	TRBV24-1	TRBJ1-2	few	CATSDLLGYTF	TGTGCCACCAGTGATTTGCTGGGCTACACCTTC
.	TRBV4-3	TRBJ2-2	.	CASSPGQTGELFF	TGCGCCAGCAGCCCAGGACAGACCGGGGAGCTGTTTTTT
.	TRBV7-9	TRBJ2-7	few	CASSSSVGHSSGEQYF	TGTGCCAGCAGCTCATCAGTGGGGCACTCTTCGGGGGAGCAGTACTTC
.	TRBV12-3/TRBV12-4	TRBJ1-1	many	CASLQEGNTEAFF	TGTGCCAGCCTACAGGAAGGGAACACTGAAGCTTTCTTT
.	TRBV4-1	TRBJ2-3	many	CASSQEAFPSTDTQYF	TGCGCCAGCAGCCAAGAGGCCTTTCCTAGCACAGATACGCAGTATTTT
TRBD2	TRBV7-3	TRBJ2-1	.	CASSFSGAHNEQFF	TGTGCCAGCAGTTTTAGCGGGGCTCACAATGAGCAGTTCTTC
.	TRBV5-6	TRBJ2-2	few	CASSWALGGELFF	TGTGCCAGCAGCTGGGCGCTGGGCGGGGAGCTGTTTTTT
.	TRBV5-5	TRBJ1-1	few	CASTPGPLEREAFF	TGTGCCAGCACTCCGGGACCTCTCGAACGAGAAGCTTTCTTT
.	TRBV6-2/TRBV6-3	TRBJ1-6	few	CASSLQEAPLHF	TGTGCCAGCAGCCTCCAGGAGGCACCCCTCCACTTT
TRBD1	TRBV10-3	TRBJ1-6	few	CAIRLQGGDSPLHF	TGTGCCATCAGGTTACAGGGGGGAGATTCACCCCTCCACTTT
.	TRBV5-6	TRBJ1-1	.	CASSYDRLGTEAFF	TGTGCCAGCAGCTACGACCGGCTGGGCACTGAAGCTTTCTTT
.	TRBV4-3	TRBJ1-4	.	CASSQEWGASEKLFF	TGCGCCAGCAGCCAAGAATGGGGGGCGAGTGAAAAACTGTTTTTT
.	TRBV5-1	TRBJ2-4	few	CASSSSPNPAKNIQYF	TGCGCCAGCAGCTCGTCTCCAAACCCAGCCAAAAACATTCAGTACTTC
TRBD1	TRBV24-1	TRBJ2-5	.	CAIGTAQETQYF	TGTGCCATTGGGACAGCCCAAGAGACCCAGTACTTC
TRBD2	TRBV6-6	TRBJ2-3	.	CASKKNGGGGGDTQYF	TGTGCCAGCAAAAAAAATGGCGGGGGGGGCGGAGATACGCAGTATTTT
.	TRBV24-1	TRBJ2-4	few	CATSEGSGNIQYF	TGTGCCACCAGTGAAGGGTCAGGGAACATTCAGTACTTC
.	TRBV27	TRBJ2-3	few	CASSLPPDTDTQYF	TGTGCCAGCAGTTTACCCCCGGACACAGATACGCAGTATTTT